This T cell receptor beta chain appears in the sequencing data of a study of Graves' ophthalmopathy and Graves' hyperthyroidism. The sequenced template was RNA, covering the TCR beta CDR3 region. HTBI primers served in a first-round RT-PCR, which a second-round multiplex PCR followed. TCRdb reprocessed the multiplex PCR reads via MiXCR and lists one record per CDR3 protein. Found here are around 660,000 distinct CDR3 sequences, roughly 41% of them singletons; the top ten hold more than 3%. Details on this clonotype: Its matching antigen is unknown.

Ophthalmopathy donors showed moderate-to-severe activity, CAS ≥3, NOSPECS ≥4 and a duration under 3 months. Clinicians made diagnoses from clinical symptoms, serum thyroxine, TRAb, thyroid ultrasound and orbital computed tomography. CDR3 length equals 12 residues. Trimming left V 3 bases short and J 11 bases short, with 11 bases between. Study results and limitations: In blood appeared most of the expanded thyroid clonotypes whose frequency exceeded 0.001. For separating ophthalmopathy from stable hyperthyroidism, a 13-signature model gave 87.88% sensitivity and roughly 79% specificity.

The chain has TRBV12-3 or TRBV12-4 and TRBJ1-5; tentative D call: TRBD1 (5 bases). The TCR comes from an adult man with Graves' ophthalmopathy. The sequenced sample was peripheral blood. The CDR3 region is CASSLGEETQHF. In nucleotides, the CDR3 is TGTGCCAGCAGTTTGGGGGAAGAGACCCAGCATTTT.